The rows below give T cell receptor beta chains drawn from one sample of a study of regulatory T cells in long-lasting Graves disease. Via MiXCR, TCRdb re-called the multiplex PCR reads, giving one row per CDR3 protein. The sample gives about 470,000 distinct CDR3 sequences, around 20% of which show up once; 7% to 10% is in the top ten. The source was peripheral blood mononuclear cells (PBMCs), collected when the disease was refractory, from a patient treated with antithyroid drugs. Every receptor here comes from a female donor with Graves disease. CDR3s include the opening cysteine and the closing phenylalanine or tryptophan. The order of the fields is CDR3 protein, CDR3 DNA, V gene, J gene, D gene, clone size. The D gene is left open where the match is weak. Where a row states a size, it is once, few, many or the class of an expanded clone; other rows omit it.

CDR3aa: CASSSRDTYQPQHF
CDR3nt: TGTGCCAGCAGCTCCCGGGACACCTATCAGCCCCAGCATTTT
v_gene: TRBV12-3/TRBV12-4
j_gene: TRBJ1-5
d_gene: NA
abundance: many

CDR3aa: CASRTGPGYGYTF
CDR3nt: TGTGCCAGCAGGACAGGTCCCGGCTATGGCTACACCTTC
v_gene: TRBV27
j_gene: TRBJ1-2
d_gene: NA
abundance: many

CDR3aa: CASRARQGAWNTEAFF
CDR3nt: TGTGCCAGCAGGGCCAGACAGGGGGCTTGGAACACTGAAGCTTTCTTT
v_gene: TRBV7-9
j_gene: TRBJ1-1
d_gene: TRBD1
abundance: NA

CDR3aa: CASSQSSGYNEQFF
CDR3nt: TGTGCCAGCAGCCAGAGTTCAGGGTACAATGAGCAGTTCTTC
v_gene: TRBV11-3
j_gene: TRBJ2-1
d_gene: NA
abundance: many

CDR3aa: CASSLGHNTGELFF
CDR3nt: TGTGCCAGCAGCCTGGGACACAATACCGGGGAGCTGTTTTTT
v_gene: TRBV14
j_gene: TRBJ2-2
d_gene: NA
abundance: many

CDR3aa: CAISARQGMGQPQHF
CDR3nt: TGTGCCATCAGTGCAAGACAGGGCATGGGTCAGCCCCAGCATTTT
v_gene: TRBV10-3
j_gene: TRBJ1-5
d_gene: TRBD1
abundance: NA

CDR3aa: CASSQLGPGLAGSGANVLTF
CDR3nt: TGTGCCAGCAGCCAACTAGGACCGGGACTAGCGGGATCCGGGGCCAACGTCCTGACTTTC
v_gene: TRBV4-2
j_gene: TRBJ2-6
d_gene: TRBD2
abundance: NA

CDR3aa: CASSVTPNTEAFF
CDR3nt: TGTGCCAGCAGCGTAACCCCGAACACTGAAGCTTTCTTT
v_gene: TRBV9
j_gene: TRBJ1-1
d_gene: NA
abundance: few

CDR3aa: CASRSRTGFGEQYF
CDR3nt: TGTGCCAGCAGAAGCCGGACAGGGTTCGGGGAGCAGTACTTC
v_gene: TRBV12-3/TRBV12-4
j_gene: TRBJ2-7
d_gene: TRBD1
abundance: NA

CDR3aa: CAWSSLAGVIGETQYF
CDR3nt: TGTGCCTGGAGTTCCCTAGCGGGAGTCATAGGAGAGACCCAGTACTTC
v_gene: TRBV30
j_gene: TRBJ2-5
d_gene: TRBD2
abundance: many

CDR3aa: CASKEDLYGYTF
CDR3nt: TGTGCCAGCAAGGAGGACCTCTATGGCTACACCTTC
v_gene: TRBV28
j_gene: TRBJ1-2
d_gene: NA
abundance: many

CDR3aa: CASSSRWGGHNEQFF
CDR3nt: TGTGCCAGCAGCTCCCGATGGGGGGGCCACAATGAGCAGTTCTTC
v_gene: TRBV9
j_gene: TRBJ2-1
d_gene: NA
abundance: NA

CDR3aa: CASSRFGATDLYGYTF
CDR3nt: TGCGCCAGCAGCCGCTTTGGGGCCACCGACCTCTATGGCTACACCTTC
v_gene: TRBV4-1
j_gene: TRBJ1-2
d_gene: NA
abundance: NA

CDR3aa: CASSLQGINEQFF
CDR3nt: TGTGCCAGCAGCTTACAGGGGATCAATGAGCAGTTCTTC
v_gene: TRBV5-1
j_gene: TRBJ2-1
d_gene: TRBD1
abundance: NA

CDR3aa: CASSPSGLVDEQYF
CDR3nt: TGTGCCAGCAGCCCGAGCGGGCTAGTAGACGAGCAGTACTTC
v_gene: TRBV9
j_gene: TRBJ2-7
d_gene: NA
abundance: NA

CDR3aa: CASSEPWTGTGTEAFF
CDR3nt: TGTGCCAGCAGTGAGCCCTGGACAGGGACCGGGACTGAAGCTTTCTTT
v_gene: TRBV6-1
j_gene: TRBJ1-1
d_gene: TRBD1
abundance: NA

CDR3aa: CAGSPDSSYEQYF
CDR3nt: TGTGCCGGCAGCCCGGACAGTTCCTACGAGCAGTACTTC
v_gene: TRBV13
j_gene: TRBJ2-7
d_gene: NA
abundance: NA

CDR3aa: CASSSDPDGISSYEQYF
CDR3nt: TGTGCCAGCAGTTCCGACCCCGACGGAATTAGCTCCTACGAGCAGTACTTC
v_gene: TRBV28
j_gene: TRBJ2-7
d_gene: NA
abundance: many

CDR3aa: CASSLRGMKTQYF
CDR3nt: TGTGCCAGCAGTTTACGGGGGATGAAGACCCAGTACTTC
v_gene: TRBV28
j_gene: TRBJ2-5
d_gene: NA
abundance: many

CDR3aa: CASSVQGDQPQHF
CDR3nt: TGTGCCAGCTCCGTACAGGGAGATCAGCCCCAGCATTTT
v_gene: TRBV18
j_gene: TRBJ1-5
d_gene: NA
abundance: many

CDR3aa: CASSDSVALGLGEQYF
CDR3nt: TGTGCCAGCAGTGATTCGGTCGCCTTGGGGCTCGGCGAGCAGTACTTC
v_gene: TRBV6-1
j_gene: TRBJ2-7
d_gene: NA
abundance: NA

CDR3aa: CASSSPTTNYEQYF
CDR3nt: TGTGCCAGCAGCTCGCCGACTACCAACTACGAGCAGTACTTC
v_gene: TRBV13
j_gene: TRBJ2-7
d_gene: NA
abundance: many

CDR3aa: CASRGDTGELFF
CDR3nt: TGTGCCAGCAGGGGTGACACCGGGGAGCTGTTTTTT
v_gene: TRBV2
j_gene: TRBJ2-2
d_gene: NA
abundance: many

CDR3aa: CASSEALTPLSGNTIYF
CDR3nt: TGTGCCAGCAGTGAAGCGCTCACTCCACTCTCTGGAAACACCATATATTTT
v_gene: TRBV2
j_gene: TRBJ1-3
d_gene: NA
abundance: NA

CDR3aa: CSARNRYRNTEAFF
CDR3nt: TGCAGTGCTAGAAACAGGTATCGGAACACTGAAGCTTTCTTT
v_gene: TRBV20-1
j_gene: TRBJ1-1
d_gene: NA
abundance: NA

CDR3aa: CASSSRTSGRKLRSSYEQYF
CDR3nt: TGTGCCAGCAGCTCGAGGACTAGCGGGAGGAAGCTGAGGAGCTCCTACGAGCAGTACTTC
v_gene: TRBV7-9
j_gene: TRBJ2-7
d_gene: TRBD2
abundance: few

CDR3aa: CASSWGQFYGYTF
CDR3nt: TGTGCCAGCAGCTGGGGACAGTTCTATGGCTACACCTTC
v_gene: TRBV11-2
j_gene: TRBJ1-2
d_gene: TRBD1
abundance: many

CDR3aa: CASSPGDSAYEQYF
CDR3nt: TGTGCCAGCAGTCCCGGGGACAGCGCCTACGAGCAGTACTTC
v_gene: TRBV27
j_gene: TRBJ2-7
d_gene: TRBD1
abundance: NA

CDR3aa: CASSLSSGGLSYEQYF
CDR3nt: TGTGCCAGCTCCCTGTCGTCGGGCGGGCTATCCTACGAGCAGTACTTC
v_gene: TRBV27
j_gene: TRBJ2-7
d_gene: NA
abundance: many

CDR3aa: CSARDWSGRAIYEQYF
CDR3nt: TGCAGTGCTAGAGATTGGAGCGGGAGGGCCATATACGAGCAGTACTTC
v_gene: TRBV20-1
j_gene: TRBJ2-7
d_gene: TRBD2
abundance: NA

CDR3aa: CASRGRVAGAYEQYF
CDR3nt: TGTGCCAGCAGGGGCAGGGTAGCGGGAGCTTACGAGCAGTACTTC
v_gene: TRBV28
j_gene: TRBJ2-7
d_gene: TRBD2
abundance: many

CDR3aa: CASSLDSSFLAVEQYF
CDR3nt: TGCGCCAGCAGCCTGGACTCATCTTTTCTGGCGGTGGAGCAGTACTTC
v_gene: TRBV5-1
j_gene: TRBJ2-7
d_gene: NA
abundance: NA

CDR3aa: CASSFSPSYEQYF
CDR3nt: TGTGCCAGCAGTTTCAGCCCTTCCTACGAGCAGTACTTC
v_gene: TRBV28
j_gene: TRBJ2-7
d_gene: NA
abundance: many

CDR3aa: CASSPPEPGRSYEQYF
CDR3nt: TGTGCCAGCAGCCCGCCGGAGCCAGGTCGCTCCTACGAGCAGTACTTC
v_gene: TRBV28
j_gene: TRBJ2-7
d_gene: NA
abundance: few

CDR3aa: CASSRSSNEKLFF
CDR3nt: TGTGCCAGCAGTAGGTCAAGTAATGAAAAACTGTTTTTT
v_gene: TRBV2
j_gene: TRBJ1-4
d_gene: NA
abundance: NA

CDR3aa: CSARALDRGAGTQYF
CDR3nt: TGCAGTGCTAGGGCCCTGGACAGGGGGGCTGGAACCCAGTACTTC
v_gene: TRBV20-1
j_gene: TRBJ2-5
d_gene: TRBD1
abundance: NA